The next 28 T cell receptor beta chains were all read from a single sample in a study of shared clonotypes between healthy human individuals. The protocol was immunoSEQ multiplex PCR, while the TCRdb copy is restricted to in-frame clones and leaves out a portion. The sample contains about 480,000 clones, 60% to 85% of which appear only once. Sequencing was performed on PBMCs. The receptors were sampled from a woman aged 40 to 55 in good health. Some clones in this sample may be carry-over from other donors' samples.

The gene calls are TRBV29-1 and TRBJ2-5, with 9 bases identical to TRBD1. V lost 7 bases, J lost 4 bases, and 7 bases stayed unmatched. The germline gives CDR1 SQVTM, CDR2 ANQGSEA. The CDR3 runs 13 residues. CDR3 sequence: CSATTGGGETQYF. The DNA of the CDR3 is TGCAGCGCGACTACAGGGGGCGGAGAGACCCAGTACTTC.

The gene calls are TRBV28 and TRBJ1-3, with no clear D. This CDR3 comprises 15 residues. V was pared by 2 bases and J by 0 bases, with 8 bases between. In germline, CDR1 is MDHEN, CDR2 SYDVKM. The CDR3 DNA sequence: TGTGCCAGCAGTTTAGCTGGGCTCTCTGGAAACACCATATATTTT. This sequence encodes CASSLAGLSGNTIYF.

This clone is a singleton in its sample. The chain carries TRBV11-2 and TRBJ2-1; perhaps TRBD2 as D (5 bases). The CDR3 has 14 residues. The V end was cut by 5 bases, the J end by 8 bases, with 16 bases between. CDR1 and CDR2 (germline): SGHAT, FQNNGV. The CDR3 reads CASSRGLSVDEQFF. The CDR3 coding sequence is TGTGCCAGCAGCCGTGGACTTAGCGTTGATGAGCAGTTCTTC.

This chain links TRBV28 with TRBJ1-2; TRBD1 matches 10 bases. The ends lost 10 bases at V and 4 bases at J; junction bases unmatched: 6. The CDR3 length is 13 residues. CDR1 and CDR2 from the germline V gene are MDHEN and SYDVKM. In DNA, the CDR3 is TGTGCCATCCAGACAGGGGGCGTCTATGGCTACACCTTC. It yields the protein CAIQTGGVYGYTF.

V and J are TRBV29-1 and TRBJ1-2; no clear D. Germline CDR1 is SQVTM and CDR2 is ANQGSEA. V lost 4 bases to trimming and J lost 0 bases, with 9 bases between them. The CDR3 is made up of 13 amino acids. The CDR3 coding sequence is TGCAGCGTTGTAACAGACACTAACTATGGCTACACCTTC. It is translated as CSVVTDTNYGYTF.

The genes are TRBV5-1 and TRBJ2-1, with TRBD1 matching 8 bases. The J segment lost 8 bases and the V segment lost 4 bases, leaving 8 bases of the junction unmatched. The CDR3 length is 14 residues. The V gene's germline CDR1 is SGHRS and CDR2 YFSETQ. The CDR3 loop is CASSRGGQVHEQFF. In DNA, the CDR3 is TGCGCCAGCAGCCGTGGGGGACAGGTCCATGAGCAGTTCTTC.

About this clone: Other DNA sequences in this specimen translate into the identical CDR3. The J gene is TRBJ1-2, the V gene TRBV28; 7 bases agree with TRBD1. This CDR3 spans 12 amino acids. Germline V CDR1 and CDR2: MDHEN, SYDVKM. Trimming cost V 8 bases and J 2 bases; bases outside gene matches: 2. CDR3 nucleotide sequence: TGTGCCAGCCGGGGACAGAACTATGGCTACACCTTC. Protein sequence: CASRGQNYGYTF.

The chain joins TRBV28 to TRBJ2-2; 12 positions match TRBD2. Per germline, CDR1 MDHEN and CDR2 SYDVKM. V dropped 9 bases and J dropped 8; count of bases not matched to a gene: 13. CDR3 length: 16 amino acids. DNA of the CDR3: TGTGCCAGGAGGCCCGGGCTAGCGGGAGGGTGTGGGGAGCTGTTTTTT. Amino acid sequence: CARRPGLAGGCGELFF.

The chain joins TRBV29-1 to TRBJ2-1, with 8 nucleotides matching TRBD2. The CDR3 is 13 residues long. Trimming at V came to 2 bases and at J to 10 bases, leaving 7 bases not matched to a gene. From germline, CDR1 is SQVTM and CDR2 ANQGSEA. CDR3 sequence (DNA): TGCAGCGTTGAACGGTATAGCGGGATGGAGCAGTTCTTC. Residues: CSVERYSGMEQFF.

The gene calls are TRBV11-2 and TRBJ2-3; D ambiguous. CDR3 length: 13 residues. V dropped 0 bases and J dropped 6 bases, with 7 bases sitting between them. Looked up from germline, CDR1 is SGHAT and CDR2 is FQNNGV. For the CDR3, the DNA is TGTGCCAGCAGCTTAGATTTTTGGGATACGCAGTATTTT. It yields the protein CASSLDFWDTQYF. Full variable domain (outside the CDR3, taken from reference TRBV11-2 and TRBJ2-3): EAGVAQSPRYKIIEKRQSVAFWCNPISGHATLYWYQQILGQGPKLLIQFQNNGVVDDSQLPKDRFSAERLKGVDSTLKIQPAKLEDSAVYLCASSLDFWDTQYFGPGTRLTVL.

On this clone itself: Other DNA sequences in the sample encode the same CDR3. The V call is TRBV7-2, the J call TRBJ2-1; D is undetermined. Germline V gene sequence: CDR1 SGHTA, CDR2 FQGNSA. The V end lost 0 bases, the J end lost 3 bases, and 6 bases lay between the germline ends. The CDR3 covers 14 residues. The CDR3 nucleotides are TGTGCCAGCAGCTTAGCTCCGGGCTACAATGAGCAGTTCTTC. Encoded protein: CASSLAPGYNEQFF.

Comments on this clone: The same CDR3 can be traced to other DNA sequences in this sample. The rearrangement uses TRBV19 and TRBJ2-2, with 8 bases matching TRBD2. Looked up from germline, CDR1 is LNHDA and CDR2 is SQIVND (reference sequence). The V segment lost 5 bases and the J segment 2 bases; nucleotides outside the gene matches: 4. This CDR3 region has 15 residues. CDR3 in amino acids: CASSRTSGNTGELFF. The CDR3 nucleotides read TGTGCCAGTAGTCGAACTAGCGGCAACACCGGGGAGCTGTTTTTT.

The chain recombines TRBV19 with TRBJ2-3; tentatively, D is TRBD1 or TRBD2 (5 bases each). Germline CDR1 and CDR2: LNHDA and SQIVND (reference sequence). The length of the CDR3 is 14 residues. V lost 7 bases to trimming and J lost 2 bases, with 13 bases between them. The CDR3 region is CASNEGTYTDTQYF. The DNA of the CDR3 is TGTGCCAGTAATGAGGGGACCTACACAGATACGCAGTATTTT.

On this clone: At one end, the junction sequence differs from germline, possibly due to a read error. The chain carries TRBV7-9 and TRBJ2-7; D possibly corresponds to TRBD2 (5 bases). Germline-derived CDR1 and CDR2 are SEHNR and FQNEAQ (reference sequence). The CDR3 is 11 amino acids. The CDR3 here is CASSLEGKRDF. DNA of the CDR3: TGTGCCAGCAGCTTAGAAGGGAAGAGGGACTTC.

The rearrangement links TRBV4-2 to TRBJ2-7; TRBD1 is a possible D gene (6 bases). In germline, CDR1 is LGHNA, CDR2 YNFKEQ. CDR3 length: 17 residues. Trimming shortened V by 0 bases and J by 0 bases, and 15 bases separated the two germline ends. The CDR3: CASSQERERGTSYEQYF. CDR3 in DNA: TGTGCCAGCAGCCAAGAAAGGGAAAGGGGGACCTCCTACGAGCAGTACTTC.

V gene TRBV18 combines with J gene TRBJ2-7; 7 bases align to TRBD1. The CDR3 loop spans 14 amino acids. The J segment lost 2 bases and the V segment lost 3 bases, leaving 4 bases of the junction unmatched. In germline, CDR1 is KGHSH, CDR2 LQKENI. The CDR3 loop is CASSPDGQAYEQYF. For the CDR3, the DNA is TGTGCCAGCTCACCGGATGGACAGGCCTACGAGCAGTACTTC.

V gene TRBV27 combines with J gene TRBJ2-7; 7 bases align to TRBD1. Germline CDR1 is MNHEY and CDR2 is SMNVEV (reference sequence). This CDR3 has 16 amino acids. V shed 4 bases and J 0 bases; nucleotides not matched to a gene: 9. The CDR3 loop is CASSSPRQGSSYEQYF. The CDR3, as DNA: TGTGCCAGCAGTTCCCCTAGACAGGGAAGCTCCTACGAGCAGTACTTC.

J is TRBJ2-2 and V is TRBV5-4; D call uncertain. Trimming took off 3 bases at V and 3 bases at J, with 12 bases between the two ends. The CDR3 runs to 15 residues. Per germline, CDR1 SGHNT and CDR2 YYREEE (reference sequence). CDR3 region: CASSSEVSHTGELFF. The CDR3 DNA reads TGTGCCAGCAGCTCAGAGGTTTCCCACACCGGGGAGCTGTTTTTT.

The CDR3 DNA reads as TGTGCCAGTAGGGGGGGCGGGTACCCCTACGAGCAGTACTTC. Translating gives CASRGGGYPYEQYF. The rearrangement links TRBV27 to TRBJ2-7, with a tentative D call TRBD2 (7 bases). Germline V gene lookup returns CDR1 MNHEY and CDR2 SMNVEV (reference sequence). The CDR3 covers 14 residues. V was clipped by 9 bases and J by 2 bases, with 17 bases between them.

This chain uses TRBV28 with TRBJ1-4; no firm D call. CDR1 is MDHEN and CDR2 is SYDVKM in the germline V gene. This CDR3 is built from 13 residues. Between the trimmed V and J ends, which lost 2 bases and 7 bases, there was a span of 8 bases. CDR3 bases: TGTGCCAGCAGTTTAGTTGTAGTTGAAAAACTGTTTTTT. As protein: CASSLVVVEKLFF.

This clone came up a few times. The rearrangement joins TRBV5-1 to TRBJ2-3; TRBD1 aligns across 10 bases. Trimming removed 0 bases from V and 7 bases from J; junction bases left unmatched: 8. This CDR3 comprises 16 residues. Germline lookup yields CDR1 SGHRS and CDR2 YFSETQ. The chain's CDR3 is CASSLAPTGGSYTQYF. The CDR3 region has the DNA TGCGCCAGCAGCTTGGCGCCGACAGGGGGCTCATATACGCAGTATTTT.

The CDR3 is CATSRDLQGTYTF. The DNA for the CDR3 is TGTGCCACCAGCAGAGATTTGCAGGGGACCTACACCTTC. The rearrangement joins TRBV15 to TRBJ1-2, with a weak D call TRBD1 (6 bases). From germline, CDR1 is LNHNV and CDR2 YYDKDF (reference sequence). The CDR3 has 13 residues. V lost 0 bases, J lost 10 bases, and 12 bases lay in between. Based on the CDR3 plus reference TRBV15 and TRBJ1-2, the full variable domain is DAMVIQNPRYQVTQFGKPVTLSCSQTLNHNVMYWYQQKSSQAPKLLFHYYDKDFNNEADTPDNFQSRRPNTSFCFLDIRSPGLGDTAMYLCATSRDLQGTYTFGSGTRLTVV.

The chain carries TRBV7-9 and TRBJ1-6; D is ambiguous. V was shortened by 6 bases and J by 11 bases, with 11 bases between the two germline ends. This CDR3 region has 12 residues. Per the germline V gene, CDR1 is SEHNR and CDR2 is FQNEAQ (reference sequence). The CDR3 region is CASRNSFAPLHF. CDR3 DNA sequence: TGTGCCAGCAGGAACAGTTTTGCACCCCTCCACTTT.

V gene TRBV28 combines with J gene TRBJ1-2, with 7 positions matching TRBD1. The CDR3 is 15 amino acids. The V gene's germline CDR1 is MDHEN and CDR2 SYDVKM. Unmatched junction bases numbered 7, after V lost 1 base and J lost 5 bases. Written as DNA, the CDR3 is TGTGCCAGCAGTTTATCGGGACAGCAGATTTATGGCTACACCTTC. Translation gives CASSLSGQQIYGYTF.

The chain uses TRBV27 and TRBJ2-3; tentatively, D is TRBD1 (5 bases). Per the germline V gene, CDR1 is MNHEY and CDR2 is SMNVEV (reference sequence). Trimming pared 5 bases from V and 2 bases from J, leaving 20 bases between. The CDR3 has 17 amino acids. This CDR3 reads CASSQKRTPLTTDTQYF. The CDR3 bases are TGTGCCAGCAGTCAAAAAAGGACACCCCTGACCACAGATACGCAGTATTTT.

The CDR3 DNA follows: TGTGCCACCAGCAGAGATCTCGGAGCGGGAGGGCCTCGGGAGACCCAGTACTTC. Its translation: CATSRDLGAGGPRETQYF. The chain is built from TRBV15 and TRBJ2-5, with 10 bases that match TRBD2. Trimming took 0 bases from V and 5 from J; bases not matched to a gene: 12. The CDR3 is made up of 18 amino acids. The germline gives CDR1 LNHNV, CDR2 YYDKDF (reference sequence).

The chain uses TRBV4-2 and TRBJ2-7; TRBD2 agrees at 7 bases. The CDR3 loop spans 16 amino acids. J was trimmed by 5 bases and V by 0 bases; bases with no gene match: 10. Germline V gene sequence: CDR1 LGHNA, CDR2 YNFKEQ. This CDR3 reads CASSQEGSGARNEQYF. The DNA of the CDR3 is TGTGCCAGCAGCCAAGAGGGGAGCGGGGCGAGAAACGAGCAGTACTTC.

The chain carries TRBV21-1 and TRBJ2-1; the table's D call TRBD2 went unverified against the DNA. TRBV21-1 is a documented pseudogene. This CDR3 spans 16 amino acids. The CDR3 sequence: CASSNLGLAGYNEQFF. The CDR3, as DNA: TGTGCCAGCAGCAACCTAGGACTAGCGGGATACAATGAGCAGTTCTTC.